This T cell receptor (beta chain) was obtained from a study of blood T cell repertoires in COVID-19 (dated by TCRdb to between 2020 and 2021). For the study in its entirety: Collaborator samples came from the United States, Italy and Spain and covered acute and convalescent phases of COVID-19. The repertoires were released in a freely available public database meant as a resource for research on the immune response to SARS-CoV-2. Sample metadata almost always included a de-identified subject ID, COVID-19 status, age in years and sex. Where available, HLA class I and class II types were taken from metadata supplied by the sample provider and were not determined by assay-based typing. The dataset comprised deeply sampled blood TCRbeta repertoires from subjects exposed to, actively infected with, or recovered from COVID-19. The material from the prospective study consisted of cDNA or gDNA derived from T cells, B-cell-depleted T cells, or PBMCs. The samples were drawn from the first 160 participants of the ongoing ImmuneRACE study and from 950 to 1,500 subjects provided by 6 global collaborators. Study-level results and caveats: Clinical and demographic metadata were provided uncurated, with the amount varying by source and participant.

The CDR3 runs 15 amino acids, cysteine and phenylalanine included. Of the read, only the CDR3 DNA is kept; its 45 bases are in frame from base 1. CDR1 and CDR2, looked up from the germline V gene, are MNHEY and SVGAGI. Trimming at the junction amounts to 0 bases on V and 1 base on J, and the germline ends lie 9 bases apart. TCRbeta CDR3 regions were amplified from genomic DNA by means of the immunoSEQ Assay, a bias-controlled multiplex PCR. Per the original workflow: The number of nucleated cells in each sample was estimated by amplification of reference gene primers within the assay. Sequence reads were collapsed and filtered to measure the absolute abundance of every unique TCRbeta CDR3 rearrangement. For each sample, productive Simpson clonality was calculated as the square root of Simpson's diversity index across productive rearrangements. Sourced from immuneACCESS, this table was stored by TCRdb with only in-frame sequences that have V and J called. A share of the clones is absent; for the studies checked, an unresolved V gene accounts for under half, and the remainder has no known explanation. D and trimming come from the DNA, and the V and J calls and clone size come from that table. The table for this sample lists approximately 240,000 clones; just under 85% of them were counted only once. Jointly, the top ten make up 4% to 4.5% of the sample.

Whole blood was collected in K2EDTA tubes by collaborating institutions according to the institutions' own protocols. For TCRbeta analysis, collaborator samples were shipped as frozen whole blood, as isolated PBMCs, or as DNA extracted from either sample type. As for this clone: It has no known antigen specificity. Base quality data are lacking; no much larger clone is found one base away. Other DNA sequences in the same sample also yield this CDR3.

The chain is made from TRBV6-5 and TRBJ1-1, with no D gene named confidently. What was sequenced was peripheral blood. This clonotype was obtained from a man aged 50-59 years with acute or convalescent COVID-19. The base sequence is TGTGCCAGCAGTTACTCATCCGGGTGGAACACTGAAGCTTTCTTT. It translates to CASSYSSGWNTEAFF.